What follows are 2 T cell receptor beta chains derived from one specimen sequenced in a study of blood T cells in healthy people across ages. For the second PCR, which ran for about 7 to 12 cycles, a sample-barcoded 5' primer and a J-beta primer mix were used. Each CDR3 protein gets one entry after TCRdb re-called the 5' RACE reads with MiXCR. The sample yields roughly 650,000 distinct CDR3 sequences, 32% seen once. Sequencing was performed on blood. These receptor sequences come from a woman older than 75 in good health.

This clonotype was detected ten times or more. The V call is TRBV20-1, the J call TRBJ2-2; TRBD1 is a possible D gene (5 bases). The ends were cut back, 0 bases at V and 4 bases at J, with 12 bases in the middle. The CDR3 extends over 15 amino acids. Germline V gene data show CDR1 as DFQATT and CDR2 as SNEGSKA (reference sequence). The CDR3 DNA follows: TGCAGTGCTAGAGATATGGTGACAGCCACCGGGGAGCTGTTTTTT. Its protein product is CSARDMVTATGELFF.

This clonotype was seen at least ten times. The V gene is TRBV5-1, the J gene TRBJ1-2; TRBD1 matches at 8 bases. V lost 0 bases, J lost 0 bases, and 7 bases stayed unmatched. The CDR3 runs 17 residues. Germline values: CDR1 SGHRS, CDR2 YFSETQ. The CDR3 reads CASSLEVRGHSNYGYTF. CDR3 sequence (DNA): TGCGCCAGCAGCTTGGAAGTCAGGGGGCACTCTAACTATGGCTACACCTTC.